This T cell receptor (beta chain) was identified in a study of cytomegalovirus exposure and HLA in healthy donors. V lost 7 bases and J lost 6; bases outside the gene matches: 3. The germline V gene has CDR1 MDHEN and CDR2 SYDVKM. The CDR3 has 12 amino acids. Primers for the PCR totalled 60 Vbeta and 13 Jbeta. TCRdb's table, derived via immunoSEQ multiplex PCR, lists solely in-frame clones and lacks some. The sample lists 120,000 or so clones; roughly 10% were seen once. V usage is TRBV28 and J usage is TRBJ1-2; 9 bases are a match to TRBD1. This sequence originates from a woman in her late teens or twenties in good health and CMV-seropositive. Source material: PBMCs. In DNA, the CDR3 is TGTGCCAGCAATTGGGACAGGGATGGCTACACCTTC. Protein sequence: CASNWDRDGYTF.